This TCR beta chain was captured in a study of blood T cell repertoires in COVID-19. At the level of the study: The origin of the acute and convalescent COVID-19 samples was the United States, Italy and Spain. Sources were T cells, B-cell-depleted T cells, or PBMCs; the material itself was cDNA or gDNA.

V dropped 5 bases and J dropped 6 bases, with 8 bases sitting between them. The CDR3 is made up of 12 amino acids. CDR1 and CDR2 (germline): MDHEN, SYDVKM. The authors' processing: For nucleated cells, counts were estimated from reference gene primer amplification. TCRdb's table, derived via immunoSEQ multiplex PCR, lists solely in-frame clones and lacks some. From that table come the V and J calls and clone size; the DNA was used to work out D and trimming. Altogether a few hundred thousand clones are present, around 83% being singletons, with the ten largest covering 2.9%. This chain connects TRBV28 to TRBJ1-3; D remains ambiguous. Sequenced material: peripheral blood. This receptor was identified in a man in his forties or fifties who had recovered from COVID-19. CDR3: CASSPTENTIYF. CDR3 coding DNA: TGTGCCAGCAGTCCTACCGAAAACACCATATATTTT.